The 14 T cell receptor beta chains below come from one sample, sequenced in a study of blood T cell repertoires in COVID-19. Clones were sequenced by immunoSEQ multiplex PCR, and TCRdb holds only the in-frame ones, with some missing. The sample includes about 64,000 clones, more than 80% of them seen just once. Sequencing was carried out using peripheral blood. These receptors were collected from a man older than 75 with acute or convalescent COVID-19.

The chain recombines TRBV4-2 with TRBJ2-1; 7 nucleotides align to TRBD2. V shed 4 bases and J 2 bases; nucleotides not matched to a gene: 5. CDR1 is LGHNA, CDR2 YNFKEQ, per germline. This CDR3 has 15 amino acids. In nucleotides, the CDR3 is TGTGCCAGCAGCCTGATGACTAGCACCTACAATGAGCAGTTCTTC. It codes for CASSLMTSTYNEQFF.

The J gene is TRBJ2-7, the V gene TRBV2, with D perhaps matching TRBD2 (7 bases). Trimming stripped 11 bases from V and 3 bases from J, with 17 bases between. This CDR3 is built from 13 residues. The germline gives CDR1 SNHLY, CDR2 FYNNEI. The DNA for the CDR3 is TGTGCCCTCGGGGAGGGACACTTCTACGAGCAGTACTTC. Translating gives CALGEGHFYEQYF.

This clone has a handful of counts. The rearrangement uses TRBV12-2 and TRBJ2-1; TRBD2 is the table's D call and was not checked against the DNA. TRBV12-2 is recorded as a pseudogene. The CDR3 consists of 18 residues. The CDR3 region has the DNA TGTGCAAGTCGCTTAGTGCCATGGACAGCGGGGGTGTACAATGAGCAGTTCTTC. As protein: CASRLVPWTAGVYNEQFF.

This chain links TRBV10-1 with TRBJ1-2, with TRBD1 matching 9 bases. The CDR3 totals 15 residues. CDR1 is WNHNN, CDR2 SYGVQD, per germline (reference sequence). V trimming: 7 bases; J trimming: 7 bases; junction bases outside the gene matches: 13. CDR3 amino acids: CASTPGRQGVSGYTF. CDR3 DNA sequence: TGCGCCAGCACCCCCGGCCGACAGGGGGTGAGTGGCTACACCTTC.

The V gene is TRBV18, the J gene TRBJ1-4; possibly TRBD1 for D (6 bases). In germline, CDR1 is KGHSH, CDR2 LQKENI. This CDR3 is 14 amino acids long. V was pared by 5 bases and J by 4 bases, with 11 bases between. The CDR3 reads CASSGQLGNEKLFF. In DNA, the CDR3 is TGTGCCAGCTCAGGACAGTTGGGTAATGAAAAACTGTTTTTT.

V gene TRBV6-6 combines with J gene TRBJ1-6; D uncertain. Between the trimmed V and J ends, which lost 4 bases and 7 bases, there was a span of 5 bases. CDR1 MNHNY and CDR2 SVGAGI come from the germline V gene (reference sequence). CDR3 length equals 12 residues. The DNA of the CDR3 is TGTGCCAGCAGTTCCCTCAATTCACCCCTCCACTTT. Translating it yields CASSSLNSPLHF.

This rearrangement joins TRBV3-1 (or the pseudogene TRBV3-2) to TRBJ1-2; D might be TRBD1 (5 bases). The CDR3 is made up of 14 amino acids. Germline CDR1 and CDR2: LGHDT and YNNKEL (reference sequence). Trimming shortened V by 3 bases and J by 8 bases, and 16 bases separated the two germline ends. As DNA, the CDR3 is TGTGCCAGCAGCCATTCCCCGACAGATGGGGGCTACACCTTC. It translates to CASSHSPTDGGYTF.

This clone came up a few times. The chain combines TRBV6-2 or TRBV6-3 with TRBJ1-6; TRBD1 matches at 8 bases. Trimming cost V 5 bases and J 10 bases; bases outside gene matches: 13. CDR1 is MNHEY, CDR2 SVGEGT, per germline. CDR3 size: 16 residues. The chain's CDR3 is CASSDTYGTGSSPLHF. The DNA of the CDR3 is TGTGCCAGCAGTGATACTTATGGGACAGGATCGTCACCCCTCCACTTT.

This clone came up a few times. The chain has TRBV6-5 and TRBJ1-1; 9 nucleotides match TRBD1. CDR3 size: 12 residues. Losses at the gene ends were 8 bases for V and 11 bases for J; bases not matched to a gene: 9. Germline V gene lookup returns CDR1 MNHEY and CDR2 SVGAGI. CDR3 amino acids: CASAGTGSRAFF. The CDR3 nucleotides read TGTGCCAGCGCCGGGACAGGGAGTCGGGCTTTCTTT.

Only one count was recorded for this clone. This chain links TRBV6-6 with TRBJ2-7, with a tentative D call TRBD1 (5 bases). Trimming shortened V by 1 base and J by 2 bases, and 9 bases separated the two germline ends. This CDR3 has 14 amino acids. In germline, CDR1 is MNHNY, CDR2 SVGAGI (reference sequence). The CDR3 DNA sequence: TGTGCCAGCAGTTACTTGCAGGGAACCTACGAGCAGTACTTC. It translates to CASSYLQGTYEQYF.

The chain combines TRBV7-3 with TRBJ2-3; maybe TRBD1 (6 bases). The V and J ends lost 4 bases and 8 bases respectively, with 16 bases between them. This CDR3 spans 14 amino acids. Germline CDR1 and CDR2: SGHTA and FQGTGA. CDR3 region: CASSSVGAVGTQYF. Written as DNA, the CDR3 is TGTGCCAGCAGCTCGGTGGGGGCGGTTGGTACGCAGTATTTT.

The CDR3 DNA follows: TGTGCCAGTAGTATCTTCGGGGCAGGGGACACTGAAGCTTTCTTT. Protein sequence: CASSIFGAGDTEAFF. The chain links TRBV19 to TRBJ1-1, with D perhaps matching TRBD1 (6 bases). Germline V gives CDR1 LNHDA, CDR2 SQIVND (reference sequence). The CDR3 is 15 residues long. The V end was cut by 3 bases, the J end by 3 bases, with 14 bases between.

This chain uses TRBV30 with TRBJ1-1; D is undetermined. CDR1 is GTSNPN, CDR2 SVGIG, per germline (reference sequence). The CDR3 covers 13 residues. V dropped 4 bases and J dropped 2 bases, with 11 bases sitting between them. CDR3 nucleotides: TGTGCCTGGATTTGGGTAGCTAACACTGAAGCTTTCTTT. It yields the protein CAWIWVANTEAFF.

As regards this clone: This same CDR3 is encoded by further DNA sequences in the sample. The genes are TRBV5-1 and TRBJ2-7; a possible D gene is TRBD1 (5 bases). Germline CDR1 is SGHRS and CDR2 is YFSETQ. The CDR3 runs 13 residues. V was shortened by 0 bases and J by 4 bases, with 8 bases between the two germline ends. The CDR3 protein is CASSLAAGYEQYF. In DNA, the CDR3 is TGCGCCAGCAGCTTGGCCGCAGGGTACGAGCAGTACTTC.